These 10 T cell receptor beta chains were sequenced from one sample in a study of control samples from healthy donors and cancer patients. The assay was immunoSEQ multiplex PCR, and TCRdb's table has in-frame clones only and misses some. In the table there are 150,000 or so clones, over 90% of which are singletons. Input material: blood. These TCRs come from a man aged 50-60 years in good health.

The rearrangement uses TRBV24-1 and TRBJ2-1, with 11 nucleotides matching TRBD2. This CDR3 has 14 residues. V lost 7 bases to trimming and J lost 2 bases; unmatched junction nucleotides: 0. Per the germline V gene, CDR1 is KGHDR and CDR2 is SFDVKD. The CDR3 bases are TGTGCCACCAGGACTAGCGGGACCTACAATGAGCAGTTCTTC. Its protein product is CATRTSGTYNEQFF.

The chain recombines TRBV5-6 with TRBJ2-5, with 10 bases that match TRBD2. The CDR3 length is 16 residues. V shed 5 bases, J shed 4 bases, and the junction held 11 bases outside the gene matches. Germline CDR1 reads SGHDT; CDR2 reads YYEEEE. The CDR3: CASSLPGLAERETQYF. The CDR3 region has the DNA TGTGCCAGCAGTCTCCCCGGACTAGCGGAGAGAGAGACCCAGTACTTC.

The CDR3, as DNA: TGTGCCAGTAGTATACCGGGACAGGGGGCGCCGTACGAGCAGTACTTC. It yields the protein CASSIPGQGAPYEQYF. The V and J genes are TRBV19 and TRBJ2-7; 12 bases map to TRBD1. With V trimmed by 2 bases and J by 4 bases, 6 bases remained unmatched. Germline V gene lookup returns CDR1 LNHDA and CDR2 SQIVND (reference sequence). The CDR3 runs to 16 residues.

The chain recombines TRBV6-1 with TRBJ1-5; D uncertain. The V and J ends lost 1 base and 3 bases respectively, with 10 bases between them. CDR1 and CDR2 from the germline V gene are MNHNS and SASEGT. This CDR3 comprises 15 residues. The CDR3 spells CASSEGRTSNQPQHF. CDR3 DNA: TGTGCCAGCAGTGAAGGGAGGACCTCCAATCAGCCCCAGCATTTT.

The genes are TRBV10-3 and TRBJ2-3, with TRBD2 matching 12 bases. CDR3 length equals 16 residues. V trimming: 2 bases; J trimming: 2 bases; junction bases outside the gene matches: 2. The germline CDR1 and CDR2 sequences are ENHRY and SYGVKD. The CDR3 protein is CAISETSGRTTDTQYF. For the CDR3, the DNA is TGTGCCATCAGTGAGACTAGCGGGAGGACCACAGATACGCAGTATTTT.

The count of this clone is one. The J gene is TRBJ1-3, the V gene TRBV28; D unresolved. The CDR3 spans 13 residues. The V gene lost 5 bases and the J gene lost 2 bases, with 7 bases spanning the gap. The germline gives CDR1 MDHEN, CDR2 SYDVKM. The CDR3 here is CASSRSAGNTIYF. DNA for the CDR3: TGTGCCAGCAGTCGATCCGCTGGAAACACCATATATTTT. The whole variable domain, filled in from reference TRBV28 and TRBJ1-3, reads DVKVTQSSRYLVKRTGEKVFLECVQDMDHENMFWYRQDPGLGLRLIYFSYDVKMKEKGDIPEGYSVSREKKERFSLILESASTNQTSMYLCASSRSAGNTIYFGEGSWLTVV.

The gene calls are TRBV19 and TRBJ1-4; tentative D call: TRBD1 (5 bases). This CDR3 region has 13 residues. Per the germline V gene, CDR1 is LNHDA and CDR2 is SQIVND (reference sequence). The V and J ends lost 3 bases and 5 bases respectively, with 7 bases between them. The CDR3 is CASSIWTNEKLFF. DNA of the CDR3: TGTGCCAGTAGTATTTGGACAAATGAAAAACTGTTTTTT.

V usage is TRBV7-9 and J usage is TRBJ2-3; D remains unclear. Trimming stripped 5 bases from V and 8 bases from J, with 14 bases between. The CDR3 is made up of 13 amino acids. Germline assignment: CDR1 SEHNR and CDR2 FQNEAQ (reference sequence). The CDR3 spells CASSAPPPSTQYF. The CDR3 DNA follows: TGTGCCAGCAGCGCACCCCCCCCATCTACGCAGTATTTT.

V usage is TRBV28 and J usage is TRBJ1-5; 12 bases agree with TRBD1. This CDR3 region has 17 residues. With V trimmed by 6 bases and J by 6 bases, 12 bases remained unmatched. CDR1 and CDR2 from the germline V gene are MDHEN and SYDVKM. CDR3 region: CASRLPTGTGGFQPQHF. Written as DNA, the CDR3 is TGTGCCAGCAGGTTACCTACCGGGACAGGGGGCTTTCAGCCCCAGCATTTT.

The CDR3 DNA reads TGTGCCAGTAGAGAGAGAGGAGAGACCCAGTACTTC. Translated: CASRERGETQYF. V is TRBV19 and J is TRBJ2-5; no definite D call. Germline CDR1 is LNHDA and CDR2 is SQIVND (reference sequence). The CDR3 sequence is 12 residues long. The V and J ends lost 6 bases and 4 bases respectively, with 9 bases between them.